This is a list of T cell receptor beta chains from one sample in a study of T cells after yellow fever vaccination. TCRdb reprocessed the 5' RACE reads with MiXCR, giving one entry per CDR3 protein. The table lists a few hundred thousand distinct CDR3 sequences, approximately 6.8% of them singletons, with approximately 1.1% in the top ten. The material was CD4+ T cells sorted from PBMCs, obtained on the day of the yellow fever booster vaccination. These receptors all come from a man aged 30 to 45 who received the YFV17D yellow fever vaccine. Both conserved end residues are part of each CDR3. A D gene is named only where the DNA matches it firmly. Expanded clones are given a class, and other clones once, few, many or no size at all.

V: TRBV7-2; size: few; D: -; J: TRBJ2-3; CDR3: CASSLGSSTDTQYF; DNA: TGTGCCAGCAGCTTAGGTAGCAGCACAGATACGCAGTATTTT
V: TRBV11-3; size: few; D: TRBD2; J: TRBJ2-1; CDR3: CASSSHGTNLRGAEQFF; DNA: TGTGCCAGCAGCTCCCATGGGACTAATTTGCGTGGTGCTGAGCAGTTCTTC
V: TRBV19; size: few; D: -; J: TRBJ2-3; CDR3: CAARGQGTDTQYF; DNA: TGTGCCGCTAGAGGGCAGGGCACAGATACGCAGTATTTT
V: TRBV7-9; size: many; D: TRBD1; J: TRBJ1-2; CDR3: CASSGTGGLYGYTF; DNA: TGTGCCAGCAGCGGCACAGGGGGCTTGTATGGCTACACCTTC
V: TRBV18; size: -; D: -; J: TRBJ2-5; CDR3: CASSPGSSEEETQYF; DNA: TGTGCCAGCTCACCAGGGAGTAGCGAGGAAGAGACCCAGTACTTC
V: TRBV5-1; size: -; D: -; J: TRBJ2-5; CDR3: CASSSPGAETQYF; DNA: TGCGCCAGCAGCTCCCCAGGTGCAGAGACCCAGTACTTC
V: TRBV28; size: -; D: -; J: TRBJ2-1; CDR3: CASSLSGRGEQFF; DNA: TGTGCCAGCAGTTTAAGCGGGCGGGGTGAGCAGTTCTTC
V: TRBV10-1; size: -; D: TRBD2; J: TRBJ2-1; CDR3: CASSERTRGSYNEQFF; DNA: TGCGCCAGCAGTGAGAGGACTAGGGGCTCCTACAATGAGCAGTTCTTC
V: TRBV20-1; size: many; D: -; J: TRBJ2-3; CDR3: CSARDFHTGLSTDTQYF; DNA: TGCAGTGCTAGAGATTTCCATACAGGGCTTAGCACAGATACGCAGTATTTT
V: TRBV20-1; size: many; D: -; J: TRBJ1-5; CDR3: CSAVEGNQPQHF; DNA: TGCAGTGCAGTGGAGGGCAATCAGCCCCAGCATTTT
V: TRBV7-2; size: few; D: TRBD1; J: TRBJ2-7; CDR3: CASSPRQGSTYEQYF; DNA: TGTGCCAGCAGCCCGAGACAGGGAAGCACCTACGAGCAGTACTTC
V: TRBV6-1; size: -; D: -; J: TRBJ1-2; CDR3: CASSEALGRAYGYTF; DNA: TGTGCCAGCAGTGAAGCGCTTGGCAGAGCCTATGGCTACACCTTC
V: TRBV20-1; size: few; D: -; J: TRBJ2-1; CDR3: CSAKKAGPNEQFF; DNA: TGCAGTGCTAAAAAGGCGGGTCCCAATGAGCAGTTCTTC
V: TRBV5-1; size: many; D: TRBD2; J: TRBJ2-7; CDR3: CASSLVSGRSYEQYF; DNA: TGCGCCAGCAGCTTGGTGAGCGGGAGGAGCTACGAGCAGTACTTC
V: TRBV7-9; size: many; D: -; J: TRBJ2-2; CDR3: CASSSGDTGELFF; DNA: TGTGCCAGCAGTTCGGGGGACACCGGGGAGCTGTTTTTT
V: TRBV20-1; size: few; D: -; J: TRBJ2-5; CDR3: CSARSRDSQETQYF; DNA: TGCAGTGCCCGATCTCGGGACTCTCAAGAGACCCAGTACTTC
V: TRBV7-2; size: -; D: -; J: TRBJ2-3; CDR3: CASSFSMADTQYF; DNA: TGTGCCAGCAGCTTCTCCATGGCGGATACGCAGTATTTT
V: TRBV15; size: few; D: TRBD2; J: TRBJ2-7; CDR3: CATSPGRPTYEQYF; DNA: TGTGCCACCAGCCCCGGGAGGCCGACCTACGAGCAGTACTTC
V: TRBV5-1; size: many; D: -; J: TRBJ1-1; CDR3: CASSLQGGNTEAFF; DNA: TGCGCCAGCAGCTTGCAGGGAGGGAACACTGAAGCTTTCTTT
V: TRBV7-9; size: -; D: -; J: TRBJ1-2; CDR3: CASSLELGILGYTF; DNA: TGTGCCAGCAGCTTAGAGTTGGGAATTCTAGGCTACACCTTC
V: TRBV6-1; size: many; D: -; J: TRBJ2-3; CDR3: CASTPLWGTDTQYF; DNA: TGTGCCAGTACCCCCCTGTGGGGCACAGATACGCAGTATTTT
V: TRBV5-1; size: few; D: -; J: TRBJ2-4; CDR3: CASSSPAGDLAKNIQYF; DNA: TGCGCCAGCAGCTCCCCCGCCGGGGACTTAGCCAAAAACATTCAGTACTTC
V: TRBV19; size: -; D: -; J: TRBJ2-1; CDR3: CATQVALNEQFF; DNA: TGTGCCACCCAAGTGGCCCTCAATGAGCAGTTCTTC
V: TRBV3-1; size: -; D: -; J: TRBJ2-2; CDR3: CASSQGRKGDTGELFF; DNA: TGTGCCAGCAGCCAAGGCCGCAAGGGGGACACCGGGGAGCTGTTTTTT
V: TRBV5-6; size: many; D: -; J: TRBJ2-5; CDR3: CASSLPSAETQYF; DNA: TGTGCCAGCAGCTTGCCTAGCGCGGAGACCCAGTACTTC
V: TRBV20-1; size: once; D: TRBD2; J: TRBJ2-3; CDR3: CSARVARERTDTQYF; DNA: TGCAGTGCTAGGGTGGCGCGGGAGAGAACAGATACGCAGTATTTT
V: TRBV20-1; size: many; D: -; J: TRBJ2-5; CDR3: CSAFTGRETQYF; DNA: TGCAGTGCTTTCACAGGGCGGGAGACCCAGTACTTC
V: TRBV4-2; size: many; D: -; J: TRBJ2-7; CDR3: CASSRDTSWEQYF; DNA: TGTGCCAGCAGCCGGGACACTTCGTGGGAGCAGTACTTC
V: TRBV5-1; size: many; D: TRBD1; J: TRBJ1-1; CDR3: CASNNQQGSEAFF; DNA: TGCGCCAGCAACAATCAACAGGGGTCTGAAGCTTTCTTT
V: TRBV29-1; size: -; D: TRBD1; J: TRBJ2-7; CDR3: CSVERTGSEQYF; DNA: TGCAGCGTTGAGAGGACAGGGAGTGAGCAGTACTTC
V: TRBV10-2; size: few; D: -; J: TRBJ1-2; CDR3: CASSQGVPIGYTF; DNA: TGCGCCAGCAGTCAAGGGGTCCCGATCGGCTACACCTTC
V: TRBV7-2; size: -; D: -; J: TRBJ2-1; CDR3: CASSSGFSLIEYNEQFF; DNA: TGTGCCAGCAGCTCCGGCTTTTCGCTTATTGAATACAATGAGCAGTTCTTC
V: TRBV4-1; size: few; D: -; J: TRBJ2-3; CDR3: CASSQGSDTQYF; DNA: TGCGCCAGCAGCCAAGGGTCAGATACGCAGTATTTT
V: TRBV30; size: -; D: -; J: TRBJ1-3; CDR3: CAWRQDPSGNTIYF; DNA: TGTGCCTGGCGACAGGATCCCTCTGGAAACACCATATATTTT
V: TRBV6-7; size: many; D: -; J: TRBJ2-1; CDR3: CASSRSGNEQFF; DNA: TGTGCCAGCAGTCGCTCCGGGAATGAGCAGTTCTTC
V: TRBV7-9; size: few; D: -; J: TRBJ2-6; CDR3: CASSQANVLTF; DNA: TGTGCCAGCAGCCAGGCCAACGTCCTGACTTTC
V: TRBV27; size: few; D: TRBD2; J: TRBJ2-3; CDR3: CASSTRLAGYTDTQYF; DNA: TGTGCCAGCAGTACCCGACTAGCGGGGTACACAGATACGCAGTATTTT
V: TRBV3-1; size: many; D: TRBD1; J: TRBJ2-7; CDR3: CASQDGTGRYEQYF; DNA: TGTGCCAGCCAGGACGGGACAGGGCGTTACGAGCAGTACTTC
V: TRBV20-1; size: many; D: TRBD1; J: TRBJ2-4; CDR3: CSARGQGAGNIQYF; DNA: TGCAGTGCTAGGGGACAGGGGGCTGGAAACATTCAGTACTTC
V: TRBV13; size: few; D: -; J: TRBJ2-2; CDR3: CAGSKLFF; DNA: TGTGCCGGATCTAAGCTGTTTTTT
V: TRBV12-3/TRBV12-4; size: -; D: -; J: TRBJ2-6; CDR3: CASSPQYAGANVLTF; DNA: TGTGCCAGCAGTCCGCAGTATGCTGGGGCCAACGTCCTGACTTTC
V: TRBV3-1; size: many; D: TRBD2; J: TRBJ2-7; CDR3: CASSPEWLAGTYEQYF; DNA: TGTGCCAGCAGCCCCGAATGGCTAGCGGGAACCTACGAGCAGTACTTC
V: TRBV27; size: many; D: -; J: TRBJ1-2; CDR3: CASSLTQYYGYTF; DNA: TGTGCCAGCAGTTTAACACAGTACTATGGCTACACCTTC
V: TRBV5-1; size: many; D: -; J: TRBJ2-5; CDR3: CASSLAGVSQETQYF; DNA: TGCGCCAGCAGCTTGGCGGGCGTCTCACAAGAGACCCAGTACTTC
V: TRBV14; size: -; D: -; J: TRBJ2-1; CDR3: CASSQLARSEQFF; DNA: TGTGCCAGCAGCCAGCTAGCCCGCAGTGAGCAGTTCTTC